This T cell receptor (beta chain) was sequenced during a study of cytomegalovirus exposure and HLA in healthy donors. Primers: 60 Vbeta forward and 13 Jbeta reverse. Clones were sequenced by immunoSEQ multiplex PCR, and TCRdb holds only the in-frame ones, with some missing. Of about 140,000 clones listed, 60% to 80% were seen once; the top ten hold around 2%. Germline loops: CDR1 LNHNV, CDR2 YYDKDF (reference sequence). Trimming removed 0 bases at V and 5 bases at J, with 8 bases between. There are 14 residues in the CDR3. Study results and limitations: In a later analysis, TCR beta V- and J-gene trimming was associated with a missense DCLRE1C variant. Across donors, most TCRs were seen rarely, yet some public ones were widespread. Cytomegalovirus status was reportedly diagnosed by the classifier with high sensitivity and specificity.

In its sample, this clone was seen once. As yet, its antigen is unknown. The sample consisted of PBMCs. The chain uses TRBV15 and TRBJ2-1; tentatively, D is TRBD2 (6 bases). The TCR originated in a man aged 25-45 years in good health and CMV-seronegative. CDR3 protein: CATSRDWTNNEQFF. In DNA form, the CDR3 reads TGTGCCACCAGCAGAGATTGGACTAACAATGAGCAGTTCTTC.